This is a list of T cell receptor beta chains from one sample in a study of blood T cell repertoires in COVID-19. Assay: immunoSEQ multiplex PCR; the TCRdb copy retains only in-frame clones and omits some. The sample holds hundreds of thousands of clones, approximately 92% seen once. Sequencing was carried out using peripheral blood. The receptors here all came from a man younger than 35 with COVID-19, enrolled during active disease. CDR3s include the opening cysteine and the closing phenylalanine or tryptophan. The order of the fields is J gene, CDR3 length, V gene, D gene, clone size, CDR3 protein, CDR3 DNA. The D gene is left open where the match is weak. Clone size, where shown, is once, few, many, or a class for clones that have expanded.

J gene: TRBJ2-4; CDR3 length: 14; V gene: TRBV7-9; D gene: TRBD1; clone size: .; CDR3 protein: CASGTGGPKNIQYF; CDR3 DNA: TGTGCCAGTGGGACAGGGGGTCCCAAAAACATTCAGTACTTC
J gene: TRBJ2-3; CDR3 length: 16; V gene: TRBV3-1/TRBV3-2; D gene: .; clone size: .; CDR3 protein: CASSYRRGPRTDTQYF; CDR3 DNA: TGTGCCAGCAGCTATCGGAGAGGGCCAAGGACAGATACGCAGTATTTT
J gene: TRBJ2-6; CDR3 length: 19; V gene: TRBV7-6; D gene: .; clone size: .; CDR3 protein: CASTHKSYRTMSGANVLTF; CDR3 DNA: TGTGCCAGCACCCACAAGTCGTATCGGACTATGTCTGGGGCCAACGTCCTGACTTTC
J gene: TRBJ2-2; CDR3 length: 16; V gene: TRBV5-1; D gene: .; clone size: once; CDR3 protein: CASSADRIPNTGELFF; CDR3 DNA: TGCGCCAGCAGCGCTGACAGGATCCCAAACACCGGGGAGCTGTTTTTT
J gene: TRBJ2-1; CDR3 length: 15; V gene: TRBV19; D gene: .; clone size: .; CDR3 protein: CASNDGRAINNEQFF; CDR3 DNA: TGTGCCAGTAATGACGGCAGGGCGATCAACAATGAGCAGTTCTTC
J gene: TRBJ1-1; CDR3 length: 11; V gene: TRBV25-1; D gene: .; clone size: .; CDR3 protein: CASSVRAEAFF; CDR3 DNA: TGTGCCAGCAGTGTCCGGGCTGAAGCTTTCTTT
J gene: TRBJ2-1; CDR3 length: 16; V gene: TRBV7-9; D gene: TRBD2; clone size: .; CDR3 protein: CASSSFSGRAKNEQFF; CDR3 DNA: TGTGCCAGCAGCTCTTTTAGCGGGAGGGCCAAGAATGAGCAGTTCTTC
J gene: TRBJ2-5; CDR3 length: 13; V gene: TRBV25-1; D gene: TRBD2; clone size: once; CDR3 protein: CASTGGAGETQYF; CDR3 DNA: TGTGCCAGCACCGGGGGGGCTGGAGAGACCCAGTACTTC
J gene: TRBJ2-1; CDR3 length: 13; V gene: TRBV19; D gene: TRBD1; clone size: .; CDR3 protein: CASSWDRDNEQFF; CDR3 DNA: TGTGCCAGTAGTTGGGACAGGGACAATGAGCAGTTCTTC
J gene: TRBJ2-2; CDR3 length: 13; V gene: TRBV12-3/TRBV12-4; D gene: .; clone size: .; CDR3 protein: CASSFGGVGELFF; CDR3 DNA: TGTGCCAGCAGTTTTGGTGGAGTCGGGGAGCTGTTTTTT
J gene: TRBJ2-7; CDR3 length: 15; V gene: TRBV19; D gene: .; clone size: .; CDR3 protein: CASSGSPETSYEQYF; CDR3 DNA: TGTGCCAGCTCGGGGAGCCCCGAAACATCCTACGAGCAGTACTTC
J gene: TRBJ1-2; CDR3 length: 14; V gene: TRBV6-5; D gene: .; clone size: once; CDR3 protein: CASRTGGRRAGYTF; CDR3 DNA: TGTGCCAGCAGAACGGGGGGACGTCGGGCTGGCTACACCTTC
J gene: TRBJ2-7; CDR3 length: 16; V gene: TRBV5-6; D gene: TRBD1; clone size: .; CDR3 protein: CASTPLGTETTYEQYF; CDR3 DNA: TGTGCCAGCACCCCGCTAGGGACAGAGACCACCTACGAGCAGTACTTC
J gene: TRBJ1-1; CDR3 length: 15; V gene: TRBV27; D gene: TRBD1; clone size: .; CDR3 protein: CASSSILGGLTEAFF; CDR3 DNA: TGTGCCAGCAGTTCGATCCTAGGGGGCCTCACTGAAGCTTTCTTT
J gene: TRBJ1-2; CDR3 length: 12; V gene: TRBV29-1; D gene: TRBD1; clone size: few; CDR3 protein: CSSYTGDYGYTF; CDR3 DNA: TGCAGCTCATACACAGGGGACTATGGCTACACCTTC
J gene: TRBJ1-1; CDR3 length: 14; V gene: TRBV6-4; D gene: TRBD1; clone size: .; CDR3 protein: CASRTDRAGTEAFF; CDR3 DNA: TGTGCCAGCAGAACGGACAGGGCGGGGACTGAAGCTTTCTTT
J gene: TRBJ2-7; CDR3 length: 14; V gene: TRBV5-5; D gene: .; clone size: once; CDR3 protein: CASSFAGSPYEQYF; CDR3 DNA: TGTGCCAGCAGCTTCGCAGGGTCCCCGTACGAGCAGTACTTC
J gene: TRBJ2-7; CDR3 length: 15; V gene: TRBV5-5; D gene: .; clone size: .; CDR3 protein: CASSQRGQRSYEQYF; CDR3 DNA: TGTGCCAGCAGCCAACGAGGACAGCGCTCCTACGAGCAGTACTTC
J gene: TRBJ1-4; CDR3 length: 16; V gene: TRBV2; D gene: .; clone size: few; CDR3 protein: CATLRRSGSTNEKLFF; CDR3 DNA: TGTGCCACCTTAAGGCGGTCTGGCTCAACTAATGAAAAACTGTTTTTT
J gene: TRBJ1-2; CDR3 length: 12; V gene: TRBV12-3/TRBV12-4; D gene: .; clone size: .; CDR3 protein: CASRYRGDGYTF; CDR3 DNA: TGTGCCAGCAGATACCGGGGGGATGGCTACACCTTC
J gene: TRBJ2-3; CDR3 length: 15; V gene: TRBV9; D gene: TRBD2; clone size: .; CDR3 protein: CASSVGTSGGDTQYF; CDR3 DNA: TGTGCCAGCAGCGTAGGGACTAGCGGAGGGGATACGCAGTATTTT
J gene: TRBJ2-7; CDR3 length: 10; V gene: TRBV6-1; D gene: .; clone size: .; CDR3 protein: CASSEREIGF; CDR3 DNA: TGTGCCAGCAGTGAAAGGGAGATCGGATTC
J gene: TRBJ2-2; CDR3 length: 16; V gene: TRBV5-5; D gene: TRBD2; clone size: .; CDR3 protein: CASSLGPSGNTGELFF; CDR3 DNA: TGTGCCAGCAGCTTGGGTCCTAGCGGGAACACCGGGGAGCTGTTTTTT
J gene: TRBJ1-6; CDR3 length: 15; V gene: TRBV11-1; D gene: .; clone size: .; CDR3 protein: CASSPSHRVDSPLHF; CDR3 DNA: TGTGCCAGCAGCCCCTCCCACAGGGTGGACTCACCCCTCCACTTT
J gene: TRBJ2-7; CDR3 length: 14; V gene: TRBV18; D gene: TRBD1; clone size: .; CDR3 protein: CASSFDRDPYEQYF; CDR3 DNA: TGTGCCAGCTCTTTTGACAGGGATCCATACGAGCAGTACTTC
J gene: TRBJ2-1; CDR3 length: 14; V gene: TRBV2; D gene: TRBD2; clone size: few; CDR3 protein: CASSRREGNNEQFF; CDR3 DNA: TGTGCCAGCAGCCGGCGGGAGGGGAACAATGAGCAGTTCTTC
J gene: TRBJ2-2; CDR3 length: 18; V gene: TRBV11-2; D gene: .; clone size: .; CDR3 protein: CASSLVGRGTASTGELFF; CDR3 DNA: TGTGCCAGCAGCTTAGTGGGCCGGGGGACAGCTTCCACCGGGGAGCTGTTTTTT
J gene: TRBJ2-3; CDR3 length: 17; V gene: TRBV15; D gene: TRBD2; clone size: .; CDR3 protein: CATSSGGLAALTDTQYF; CDR3 DNA: TGTGCCACCAGCAGTGGGGGTCTAGCGGCCCTCACAGATACGCAGTATTTT
J gene: TRBJ1-5; CDR3 length: 15; V gene: TRBV27; D gene: .; clone size: once; CDR3 protein: CASSLSLGGNQPQHF; CDR3 DNA: TGTGCCAGCAGTTTATCGCTAGGAGGCAATCAGCCCCAGCATTTT
J gene: TRBJ2-4; CDR3 length: 13; V gene: TRBV6-5; D gene: .; clone size: .; CDR3 protein: CASQGLAKNIQYF; CDR3 DNA: TGTGCCAGCCAGGGTTTAGCCAAAAACATTCAGTACTTC
J gene: TRBJ2-7; CDR3 length: 13; V gene: TRBV18; D gene: TRBD1; clone size: once; CDR3 protein: CASSLGQGYEQYF; CDR3 DNA: TGTGCCAGCTCCCTGGGACAGGGTTACGAGCAGTACTTC
J gene: TRBJ2-3; CDR3 length: 15; V gene: TRBV7-8; D gene: TRBD2; clone size: .; CDR3 protein: CASSLKRDWVYTQYF; CDR3 DNA: TGTGCCAGCAGCTTAAAGCGGGATTGGGTCTATACGCAGTATTTT
J gene: TRBJ1-6; CDR3 length: 13; V gene: TRBV7-9; D gene: .; clone size: .; CDR3 protein: CASTPSGNSPLHF; CDR3 DNA: TGTGCCAGCACCCCAAGCGGGAATTCACCCCTCCACTTT
J gene: TRBJ2-7; CDR3 length: 16; V gene: TRBV5-1; D gene: TRBD2; clone size: .; CDR3 protein: CASSSGTSGVAYEQYF; CDR3 DNA: TGCGCCAGCAGCTCAGGGACTAGCGGGGTCGCCTACGAGCAGTACTTC
J gene: TRBJ2-7; CDR3 length: 13; V gene: TRBV27; D gene: TRBD1; clone size: once; CDR3 protein: CASRRDRAYEQYF; CDR3 DNA: TGTGCCAGCAGGCGGGACAGGGCCTACGAGCAGTACTTC
J gene: TRBJ2-1; CDR3 length: 15; V gene: TRBV7-9; D gene: TRBD1; clone size: few; CDR3 protein: CASSYPDRARIEQFF; CDR3 DNA: TGTGCCAGCAGCTATCCCGACAGGGCCAGGATTGAGCAGTTCTTC
J gene: TRBJ1-1; CDR3 length: 16; V gene: TRBV5-4; D gene: TRBD1; clone size: .; CDR3 protein: CASSLGTGVTGTEAFF; CDR3 DNA: TGTGCCAGCAGCCTCGGGACAGGGGTTACGGGCACTGAAGCTTTCTTT
J gene: TRBJ1-1; CDR3 length: 11; V gene: TRBV20-1; D gene: .; clone size: .; CDR3 protein: CSARGSTEAFF; CDR3 DNA: TGCAGTGCTAGGGGCAGCACTGAAGCTTTCTTT
J gene: TRBJ2-5; CDR3 length: 16; V gene: TRBV7-8; D gene: TRBD1; clone size: .; CDR3 protein: CASLFPRTGGRETQYF; CDR3 DNA: TGTGCCAGCCTTTTTCCCCGGACAGGGGGCAGGGAGACCCAGTACTTC
J gene: TRBJ1-1; CDR3 length: 13; V gene: TRBV30; D gene: .; clone size: once; CDR3 protein: CAWSVGGRAEAFF; CDR3 DNA: TGTGCCTGGAGTGTCGGGGGTCGGGCTGAAGCTTTCTTT
J gene: TRBJ2-5; CDR3 length: 15; V gene: TRBV6-6; D gene: .; clone size: .; CDR3 protein: CASSYLRHGGETQYF; CDR3 DNA: TGTGCCAGCAGTTACTTAAGGCACGGAGGAGAGACCCAGTACTTC
J gene: TRBJ1-5; CDR3 length: 15; V gene: TRBV19; D gene: .; clone size: .; CDR3 protein: CASSLEVLEGQPQHF; CDR3 DNA: TGTGCCAGTAGTCTGGAGGTTCTGGAGGGGCAGCCCCAGCATTTT
J gene: TRBJ2-1; CDR3 length: 15; V gene: TRBV9; D gene: TRBD2; clone size: once; CDR3 protein: CASSVLAGGANEQFF; CDR3 DNA: TGTGCCAGCAGCGTTCTAGCGGGAGGGGCGAATGAGCAGTTCTTC
J gene: TRBJ2-7; CDR3 length: 15; V gene: TRBV6-6; D gene: TRBD1; clone size: .; CDR3 protein: CASRPGQGGMYEQYF; CDR3 DNA: TGTGCCAGCAGGCCCGGACAGGGTGGAATGTACGAGCAGTACTTC
J gene: TRBJ2-1; CDR3 length: 15; V gene: TRBV10-2; D gene: TRBD2; clone size: .; CDR3 protein: CASRDPEAGGNEQFF; CDR3 DNA: TGCGCCAGCAGGGACCCCGAAGCGGGAGGCAATGAGCAGTTCTTC
J gene: TRBJ1-2; CDR3 length: 15; V gene: TRBV9; D gene: .; clone size: .; CDR3 protein: CASSVGGGNFGGYTF; CDR3 DNA: TGTGCCAGCAGCGTAGGGGGAGGGAACTTTGGTGGCTACACCTTC
J gene: TRBJ1-2; CDR3 length: 11; V gene: TRBV9; D gene: .; clone size: .; CDR3 protein: CASSGNGGYTF; CDR3 DNA: TGTGCCAGCAGCGGAAACGGGGGCTACACCTTC
J gene: TRBJ2-7; CDR3 length: 14; V gene: TRBV27; D gene: TRBD2; clone size: .; CDR3 protein: CASSFSGSYYEQYF; CDR3 DNA: TGTGCCAGCAGCTTTAGCGGGAGCTACTACGAGCAGTACTTC
J gene: TRBJ2-1; CDR3 length: 17; V gene: TRBV24-1; D gene: TRBD2; clone size: .; CDR3 protein: CATSDWGGGRSYNEQFF; CDR3 DNA: TGTGCCACCAGTGATTGGGGCGGGGGGCGGTCATACAATGAGCAGTTCTTC
J gene: TRBJ1-5; CDR3 length: 14; V gene: TRBV2; D gene: .; clone size: .; CDR3 protein: CASSEFGGRQPQHF; CDR3 DNA: TGTGCCAGCAGTGAATTCGGAGGGAGGCAGCCCCAGCATTTT
J gene: TRBJ1-6; CDR3 length: 16; V gene: TRBV27; D gene: .; clone size: .; CDR3 protein: CASSSEGSSYNSPLHF; CDR3 DNA: TGTGCCAGCAGTTCTGAGGGAAGCTCCTATAATTCACCCCTCCACTTT
J gene: TRBJ1-6; CDR3 length: 14; V gene: TRBV2; D gene: TRBD1; clone size: .; CDR3 protein: CASRTGADNSPLHF; CDR3 DNA: TGTGCCAGCAGGACAGGGGCCGATAATTCACCCCTCCACTTT
J gene: TRBJ1-2; CDR3 length: 13; V gene: TRBV24-1; D gene: .; clone size: .; CDR3 protein: CATSETANYGYTF; CDR3 DNA: TGTGCCACCAGTGAGACAGCAAACTATGGCTACACCTTC
J gene: TRBJ1-2; CDR3 length: 16; V gene: TRBV7-9; D gene: .; clone size: .; CDR3 protein: CASSPPARGWAYGYTF; CDR3 DNA: TGTGCCAGCAGCCCTCCCGCGCGGGGTTGGGCCTATGGCTACACCTTC
J gene: TRBJ1-4; CDR3 length: 11; V gene: TRBV20-1; D gene: .; clone size: .; CDR3 protein: CSARGQEKLFF; CDR3 DNA: TGCAGTGCTAGAGGCCAGGAAAAACTGTTTTTT
J gene: TRBJ2-1; CDR3 length: 15; V gene: TRBV19; D gene: TRBD1; clone size: .; CDR3 protein: CASSIWDRGLNEQFF; CDR3 DNA: TGTGCCAGTAGTATATGGGACAGGGGGCTCAATGAGCAGTTCTTC
J gene: TRBJ2-7; CDR3 length: 15; V gene: TRBV7-8; D gene: TRBD1; clone size: .; CDR3 protein: CASSFVGDRGDEQYF; CDR3 DNA: TGTGCCAGCAGCTTCGTGGGGGACAGGGGTGACGAGCAGTACTTC
J gene: TRBJ1-2; CDR3 length: 12; V gene: TRBV29-1; D gene: .; clone size: .; CDR3 protein: CSVEKPGYGYTF; CDR3 DNA: TGCAGCGTTGAAAAGCCAGGGTATGGCTACACCTTC
J gene: TRBJ1-2; CDR3 length: 13; V gene: TRBV28; D gene: TRBD1; clone size: .; CDR3 protein: CASSVQGAGGYTF; CDR3 DNA: TGTGCCAGCAGTGTTCAGGGGGCTGGTGGCTACACCTTC
J gene: TRBJ1-5; CDR3 length: 16; V gene: TRBV7-8; D gene: .; clone size: .; CDR3 protein: CASSLDDRISNQPQHF; CDR3 DNA: TGTGCCAGCAGCTTAGATGACAGGATTAGCAATCAGCCCCAGCATTTT